The clone carrying this TCR beta chain occurred a few times. Its target is not known. The sample belongs to a study of blood T cells in healthy people across ages. General study findings and limits: Diversity estimates drawn from one million T cells were deemed underestimates. Diversity of TCR beta per million T cells declined in a roughly linear way with age.

Trimming removed 5 bases at V and 5 bases at J, with 22 bases between. There are 15 residues in the CDR3. Germline values: CDR1 DFQATT, CDR2 SNEGSKA (reference sequence). A second about 7 to 12 cycle PCR used barcoded and J-beta primers. TCRdb reprocessed the 5' RACE reads via MiXCR and lists one record per CDR3 protein. The sample holds roughly 730,000 distinct CDR3 sequences, roughly three fifths seen once. This TCR derives from a man in his forties in good health. The sample consisted of blood. The chain carries TRBV20-1 and TRBJ2-7, with D perhaps matching TRBD1 (6 bases). The CDR3 sequence: CSAAGALIWGHEQYF. CDR3 in DNA: TGCAGTGCTGCAGGGGCCCTAATTTGGGGACACGAGCAGTACTTC.